A selection of T cell receptor beta chains follows, all from one sample in a study of T-cell reconstitution after alpha-beta-depleted transplantation in children. TCRdb re-called the PCR reads through MiXCR, storing one row per CDR3 protein. The sample lists 210,000 or so distinct CDR3 sequences, around 9.5% occurring once. The material sequenced was PBMCs from the stem cell graft donor, taken from the stem cell graft. The receptors shown here come from a human donor who donated a stem cell graft to a child with acute lymphoblastic leukemia. CDR3s include the opening cysteine and the closing phenylalanine or tryptophan. Fields, in order: J gene, V gene, D gene, clone size, CDR3 DNA, CDR3 protein. The D gene is left open where the match is weak. Not every row has a clone size; where given, it reads once, few, many or a size class.

TRBJ1-1	TRBV5-1	-	many	TGCGCCAGCAGCTTGGACAGCGCTAACACTGAAGCTTTCTTT	CASSLDSANTEAFF
TRBJ2-5	TRBV11-2	-	few	TGTGCCAGCAGCCCCGCCGGACCGACTGGGGAGACCCAGTACTTC	CASSPAGPTGETQYF
TRBJ1-2	TRBV27	-	-	TGTGCCAGCAGTTTCTCATCCGGCACTGGCTACACCTTC	CASSFSSGTGYTF
TRBJ2-2	TRBV12-3/TRBV12-4	-	many	TGTGCCAGCAGTTCTGCGCAGATCGGAACCGGGGAGCTGTTTTTT	CASSSAQIGTGELFF
TRBJ2-1	TRBV12-3/TRBV12-4	TRBD2	few	TGTGCCAGCAGATTTAGCGGGGGGGCCCATGAGCAGTTCTTC	CASRFSGGAHEQFF
TRBJ2-4	TRBV10-3	-	many	TGTGCCATCAGTGAAGGGGGGACTTCAAACATTCAGTACTTC	CAISEGGTSNIQYF
TRBJ1-2	TRBV29-1	TRBD1	-	TGCAGCGCCTCGGGACAGAACTATGGCTACACCTTC	CSASGQNYGYTF
TRBJ1-2	TRBV25-1	-	-	TGTGCCAGCAGTGACATCGGGGAGCTCTATGGCTACACCTTC	CASSDIGELYGYTF
TRBJ2-4	TRBV20-1	TRBD1	many	TGCAGTGCGAAGACGACAGGGGGAAACATTCAGTACTTC	CSAKTTGGNIQYF
TRBJ2-7	TRBV18	TRBD2	few	TGTGCCAGCTCGCTCAGCGGGGGCCTTGCCTACGAGCAGTACTTC	CASSLSGGLAYEQYF
TRBJ2-3	TRBV29-1	-	many	TGCAGCGTTGGAAGGCAGGTTGACACAGATACGCAGTATTTT	CSVGRQVDTDTQYF
TRBJ2-5	TRBV5-1	-	many	TGCGCCAGCAGCTTGGCCAACTACCAAGAGACCCAGTACTTC	CASSLANYQETQYF
TRBJ2-4	TRBV18	-	-	TGTGCCAGCTCACCAATAGGGATCGAAGCCAAAAACATTCAGTACTTC	CASSPIGIEAKNIQYF
TRBJ2-3	TRBV4-2	-	-	TGTGCCAGCAGCCGCCGGCTCCTCTGCACAGATACGCAGTATTTT	CASSRRLLCTDTQYF
TRBJ2-5	TRBV7-9	-	few	TGTGCCAGCAGCCTGGGCAGTTCTTTGGACTTC	CASSLGSSLDF
TRBJ2-3	TRBV19	TRBD1	many	TGTGCCAGTAGACCCATGGCCCTCGGGACAGGGCTCCTTTTT	CASRPMALGTGLLF
TRBJ1-1	TRBV19	-	-	TGTGCCAGTGGACACAGGAGCGGTGAAGCTTTCTTT	CASGHRSGEAFF
TRBJ2-3	TRBV4-1	-	many	TGCGCCAGCAGCCAAGTTCTGGTATCTAGCACAGATACGCAGTATTTT	CASSQVLVSSTDTQYF
TRBJ2-1	TRBV10-3	-	-	TGTGCCATCACTGGACTCCCCGGCAATGAGCAGTTCTTC	CAITGLPGNEQFF
TRBJ2-3	TRBV5-1	-	many	TGCGCCAGCGCCAGGGAGAACACAGATACGCAGTATTTT	CASARENTDTQYF
TRBJ2-5	TRBV12-3/TRBV12-4	TRBD1	many	TGTGCCAGCAGTTTATCGGGGACAGAAGAGACCCAGTACTTC	CASSLSGTEETQYF
TRBJ1-1	TRBV6-1	-	-	TGTGCCAGCAGGTCAGATATGAACACTGAAGCTTTCTTT	CASRSDMNTEAFF
TRBJ2-2	TRBV5-1	-	-	TGCGCCAGCAGCTGGGCGCAGGGAGGTAGTGGCACCGGGGAGCTGTTTTTT	CASSWAQGGSGTGELFF
TRBJ1-5	TRBV6-1	TRBD1	-	TGTGCCAGCAGTGAATTTGGGGCAGGGGGCTTCCAGCCCCAGCATTTT	CASSEFGAGGFQPQHF
TRBJ1-1	TRBV7-9	-	many	TGTGCCAGCAGCTCCGGAACAGTTAATGAAGCTTTCTTT	CASSSGTVNEAFF
TRBJ2-1	TRBV18	-	many	TGTGCCAGCTCACCACCTCCGCGGGGGCCCCAGTTCTTC	CASSPPPRGPQFF
TRBJ2-1	TRBV20-1	-	-	TGCAGTGCTAGACTTCCGGGGGACTGGAGCAATGAGCAGTTCTTC	CSARLPGDWSNEQFF
TRBJ2-2	TRBV4-3	TRBD2	-	TGCGCCATCAGCCAAGATCCGACTAGCGGGAACACCGGGGAGCTGTTTTTT	CAISQDPTSGNTGELFF